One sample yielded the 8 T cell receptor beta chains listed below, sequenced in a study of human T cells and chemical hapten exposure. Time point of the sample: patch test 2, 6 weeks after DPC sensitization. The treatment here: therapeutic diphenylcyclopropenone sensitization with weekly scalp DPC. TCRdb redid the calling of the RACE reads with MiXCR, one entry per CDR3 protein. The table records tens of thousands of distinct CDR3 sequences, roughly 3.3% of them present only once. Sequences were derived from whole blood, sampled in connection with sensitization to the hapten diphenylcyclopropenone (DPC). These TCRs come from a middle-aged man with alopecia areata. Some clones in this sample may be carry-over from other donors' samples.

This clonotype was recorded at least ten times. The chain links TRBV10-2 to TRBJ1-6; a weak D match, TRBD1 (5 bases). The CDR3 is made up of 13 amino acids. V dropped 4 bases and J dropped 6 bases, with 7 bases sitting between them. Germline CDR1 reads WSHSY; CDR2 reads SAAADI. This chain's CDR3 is CASSGQGNSPLHF. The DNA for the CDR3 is TGCGCCAGCAGTGGCCAGGGTAATTCACCCCTCCACTTT.

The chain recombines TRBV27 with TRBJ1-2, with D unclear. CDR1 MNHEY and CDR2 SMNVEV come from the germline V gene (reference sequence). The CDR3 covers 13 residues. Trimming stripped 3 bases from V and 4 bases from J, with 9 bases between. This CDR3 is CASSFPSGYGYTF. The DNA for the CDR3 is TGTGCCAGCAGTTTCCCGAGCGGCTATGGCTACACCTTC.

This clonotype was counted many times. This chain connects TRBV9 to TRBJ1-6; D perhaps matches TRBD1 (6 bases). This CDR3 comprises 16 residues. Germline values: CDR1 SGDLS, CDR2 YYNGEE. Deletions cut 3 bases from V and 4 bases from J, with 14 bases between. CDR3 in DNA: TGTGCCAGCAGCGCAGGGGTCCTTACTTATAATTCACCCCTCCACTTT. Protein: CASSAGVLTYNSPLHF.

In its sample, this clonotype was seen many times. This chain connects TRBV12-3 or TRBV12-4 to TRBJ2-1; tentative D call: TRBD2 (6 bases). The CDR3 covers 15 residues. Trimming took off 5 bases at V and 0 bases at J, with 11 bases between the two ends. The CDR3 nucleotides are TGTGCCAGCAGTCGGGGACTCCTCTCCTACAATGAGCAGTTCTTC. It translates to CASSRGLLSYNEQFF.

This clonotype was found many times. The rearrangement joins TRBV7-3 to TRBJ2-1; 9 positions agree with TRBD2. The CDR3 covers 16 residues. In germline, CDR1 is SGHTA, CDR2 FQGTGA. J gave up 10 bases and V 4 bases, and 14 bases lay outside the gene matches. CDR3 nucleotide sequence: TGTGCCAGCAGCTGGGGGCCTAGCGGGGCCCCAGGGGAGCAGTTCTTC. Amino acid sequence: CASSWGPSGAPGEQFF.

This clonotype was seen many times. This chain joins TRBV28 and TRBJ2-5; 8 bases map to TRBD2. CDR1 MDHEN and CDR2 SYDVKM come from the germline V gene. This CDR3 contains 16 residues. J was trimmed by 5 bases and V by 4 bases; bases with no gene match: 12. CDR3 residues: CASSYSGTRFTETQYF. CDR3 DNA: TGTGCCAGCAGTTATTCCGGGACTAGGTTTACCGAGACCCAGTACTTC.

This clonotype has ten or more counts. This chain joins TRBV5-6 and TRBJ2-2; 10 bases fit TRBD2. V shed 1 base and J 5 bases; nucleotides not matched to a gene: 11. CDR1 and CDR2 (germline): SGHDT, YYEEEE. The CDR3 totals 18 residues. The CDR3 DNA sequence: TGTGCCAGCAGCTTGCCGCGGCTAGCGGGAGTTGGGACCGGGGAGCTGTTTTTT. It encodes CASSLPRLAGVGTGELFF.

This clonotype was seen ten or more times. The CDR3 sequence is CSARDLGLAYNEQFF. As DNA, the CDR3 is TGCAGTGCTAGAGATCTAGGACTAGCTTACAATGAGCAGTTCTTC. This chain uses TRBV20-1 with TRBJ2-1; TRBD2 matches 8 bases. Germline V CDR1 and CDR2: DFQATT, SNEGSKA (reference sequence). The trim removed 0 bases at V and 4 bases at J, leaving 5 bases unmatched. This CDR3 spans 15 amino acids.